This TCR beta chain stems from a study of cytomegalovirus exposure and HLA in healthy donors. In this sample, this clone turned up once. The CDR3 runs to 14 residues. The study ran its PCR with 60 Vbeta and 13 Jbeta primers. Produced via immunoSEQ multiplex PCR; TCRdb's table is partial and in-frame only. In the table there are about 130,000 clones, around 77% of which are singletons. Material for sequencing was PBMCs. The chain joins TRBV21-1 to TRBJ2-1; TRBD2 was called by the table and not checked on the DNA. TRBV21-1 is marked as a pseudogene. The receptor was derived from a man in his forties or fifties in good health and CMV-seronegative. The CDR3: CASSKRETRGEQFF. In DNA, the CDR3 is TGTGCCAGCAGCAAACGTGAGACCCGGGGTGAGCAGTTCTTC.